These T cell receptor beta chains were read from a single sample in a study of blood T cell repertoires in COVID-19. Profiled with immunoSEQ multiplex PCR; TCRdb holds only in-frame clones, not every one. The sample carries around 110,000 clones, 70% to 85% recorded once. Sequencing was done on a sample of peripheral blood. The receptors stem from a man between 65 and 85 years old with active or convalescent COVID-19. Each CDR3 is given with its conserved first and last residue. The order of the fields is V gene, J gene, D gene, clone size, CDR3 protein, CDR3 DNA. D genes are given only for firm matches. Only part of the rows carry a size: once, few, many, or a class if the clone is expanded.

TRBV6-5	TRBJ1-1	-	-	CASRLEGTEAFF	TGTGCCAGTCGCCTAGAAGGTACTGAAGCTTTCTTT
TRBV11-3	TRBJ2-3	TRBD2	-	CASSTSGNTDTQYF	TGTGCCAGCAGCACCAGCGGGAACACAGATACGCAGTATTTT
TRBV6-6	TRBJ1-2	TRBD1	-	CASSYGTGANYGYTF	TGTGCCAGCAGTTACGGGACAGGGGCCAACTATGGCTACACCTTC
TRBV28	TRBJ2-7	-	few	CASNRVPNEQYF	TGTGCCAGCAACAGGGTACCTAACGAGCAGTACTTC
TRBV12-3/TRBV12-4	TRBJ1-1	-	-	CASSLPGGTEAFF	TGTGCCAGCAGTTTACCAGGTGGGACTGAAGCTTTCTTT
TRBV18	TRBJ1-3	TRBD1	-	CASSPATGGAGNTIYF	TGTGCCAGCTCACCAGCAACAGGGGGGGCTGGAAACACCATATATTTT
TRBV19	TRBJ1-2	TRBD1	-	CASSKPGQGAQGGYTF	TGTGCCAGTAGTAAGCCGGGACAGGGGGCGCAGGGCGGCTACACCTTC
TRBV6-5	TRBJ2-3	TRBD2	-	CASSLAGGGDTQYF	TGTGCCAGCAGCCTAGCGGGGGGGGGAGATACGCAGTATTTT
TRBV7-2	TRBJ1-4	-	few	CASSPSTNEKLFF	TGTGCCAGCAGCCCCTCAACTAATGAAAAACTGTTTTTT
TRBV5-4	TRBJ2-7	-	-	CASRPGGTGNSYEQYF	TGTGCCAGCAGGCCCGGCGGGACTGGGAACTCCTACGAGCAGTACTTC
TRBV7-3	TRBJ1-1	TRBD1	-	CASSLGQGNTEAFF	TGTGCCAGCAGCTTAGGACAGGGGAACACTGAAGCTTTCTTT
TRBV30	TRBJ1-2	-	-	CAWSVSGSSIGYTF	TGTGCCTGGAGTGTATCGGGGTCTTCGATCGGCTACACCTTC
TRBV30	TRBJ1-4	-	few	CACGRGGPNEKLFF	TGTGCCTGTGGGAGGGGGGGTCCTAATGAAAAACTGTTTTTT
TRBV4-1	TRBJ2-7	TRBD1	-	CASSQGRDRPEQYF	TGCGCCAGCAGCCAGGGACGGGACAGACCCGAGCAGTACTTC
TRBV30	TRBJ1-4	-	-	CAWRERQYHNEKLFF	TGTGCCTGGAGAGAAAGACAGTACCATAATGAAAAACTGTTTTTT
TRBV4-2	TRBJ2-3	TRBD2	few	CASSQERTSGGFSTDTQYF	TGTGCCAGCAGCCAAGAAAGGACTAGCGGGGGCTTTTCCACAGATACGCAGTATTTT
TRBV19	TRBJ2-7	-	-	CASSIEGQGTPYEQYF	TGTGCCAGTAGTATCGAGGGACAAGGGACCCCCTACGAGCAGTACTTC
TRBV5-1	TRBJ1-1	-	-	CASSLGEVNTEAFF	TGCGCCAGCAGCTTGGGGGAGGTGAACACTGAAGCTTTCTTT
TRBV9	TRBJ1-1	-	-	CASSVDVTGQLTEAFF	TGTGCCAGCAGCGTCGATGTGACGGGACAACTTACTGAAGCTTTCTTT
TRBV5-1	TRBJ1-2	TRBD1	few	CASSSRTGGNYGYTF	TGCGCCAGCAGCTCCCGGACAGGGGGGAACTATGGCTACACCTTC
TRBV6-1	TRBJ1-2	TRBD1	-	CASSETGAYGYTF	TGTGCCAGCAGTGAAACAGGGGCCTATGGCTACACCTTC